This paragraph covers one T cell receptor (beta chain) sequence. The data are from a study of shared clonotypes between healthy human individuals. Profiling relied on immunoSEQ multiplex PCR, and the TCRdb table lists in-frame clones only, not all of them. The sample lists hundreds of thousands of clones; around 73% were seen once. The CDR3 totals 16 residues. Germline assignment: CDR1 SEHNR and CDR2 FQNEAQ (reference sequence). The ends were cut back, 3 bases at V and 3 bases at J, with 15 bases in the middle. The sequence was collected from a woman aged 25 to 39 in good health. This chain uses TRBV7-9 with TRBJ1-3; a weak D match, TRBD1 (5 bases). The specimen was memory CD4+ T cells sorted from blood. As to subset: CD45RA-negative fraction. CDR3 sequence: CASSLNRVTVGNTIYF. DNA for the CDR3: TGTGCCAGCAGCTTGAATCGTGTGACAGTTGGAAACACCATATATTTT.